This T cell receptor (beta chain) was documented in a study of cytomegalovirus exposure and HLA in healthy donors. The CDR3 contains 13 residues. Between the trimmed V and J ends, which lost 5 bases and 0 bases, there was a span of 7 bases. Looked up from germline, CDR1 is SGHAT and CDR2 is FQNNGV. 13 Jbeta primers and 60 Vbeta primers were used for the PCR. Authors' analysis steps: As a later analysis found, there were approximately 80 million unique TCR beta chains, of which around 10 million were shared. Assay used: immunoSEQ multiplex PCR; TCRdb lists only in-frame clones, some missing. V, J and clone size reflect that table, while D and trimming were determined from the DNA. The sample contains fewer than 200,000 clones, roughly 78% of which appear only once.

The chain is built from TRBV11-2 and TRBJ1-2; the D is unclear. The receptor comes from a woman aged 40 to 50 in good health and CMV-seronegative. Sequenced sample: PBMCs. CDR3 bases: TGTGCCAGCAGCAGGACTTCTAACTATGGCTACACCTTC. Its translation: CASSRTSNYGYTF. Looking up the rest from reference TRBV11-2 and TRBJ1-2 gives the full variable domain: EAGVAQSPRYKIIEKRQSVAFWCNPISGHATLYWYQQILGQGPKLLIQFQNNGVVDDSQLPKDRFSAERLKGVDSTLKIQPAKLEDSAVYLCASSRTSNYGYTFGSGTRLTVV.